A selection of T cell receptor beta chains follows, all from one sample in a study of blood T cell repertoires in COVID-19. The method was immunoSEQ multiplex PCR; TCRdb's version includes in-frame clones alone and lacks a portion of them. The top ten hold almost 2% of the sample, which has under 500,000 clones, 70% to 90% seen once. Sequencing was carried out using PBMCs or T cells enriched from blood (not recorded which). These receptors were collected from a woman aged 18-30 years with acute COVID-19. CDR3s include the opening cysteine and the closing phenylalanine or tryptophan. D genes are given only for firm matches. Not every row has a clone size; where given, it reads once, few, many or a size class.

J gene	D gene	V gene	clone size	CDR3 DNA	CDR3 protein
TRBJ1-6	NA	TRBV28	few	TGTGCCAGCAGTTTACCGGACAGTTTTAATTCACCCCTCCACTTT	CASSLPDSFNSPLHF
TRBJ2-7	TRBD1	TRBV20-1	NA	TGCAGTGTTCAGGGGGCGAGAGAGCAGTACTTC	CSVQGAREQYF
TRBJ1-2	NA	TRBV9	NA	TGTGCCAGCAGTAACGAAGGAGTCTATGGCTACACCTTC	CASSNEGVYGYTF
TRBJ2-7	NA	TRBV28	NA	TGTGCCAGCAGTTTAAACGGGAGTCCAAGCGAGCAGTACTTC	CASSLNGSPSEQYF
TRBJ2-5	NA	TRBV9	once	TGTGCCAGCAGCGTAGGAGGCAGGGTAAGCGAGACCCAGTACTTC	CASSVGGRVSETQYF
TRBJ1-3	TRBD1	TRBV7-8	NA	TGTGCCAGCAGCTTGACAGGGGGCAGCTCTGGAAACACCATATATTTT	CASSLTGGSSGNTIYF
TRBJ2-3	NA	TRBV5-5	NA	TGTGCCAGCAGCTTGGATTGGGAGTCGGGCACAGATACGCAGTATTTT	CASSLDWESGTDTQYF
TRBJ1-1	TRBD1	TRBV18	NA	TGTGCCAGCTCAGCTATGACAGGGACCCGGAGACCAAAAACTGAAGCTTTCTTT	CASSAMTGTRRPKTEAFF
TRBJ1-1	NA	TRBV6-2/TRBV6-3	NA	TGTGCCAGCAGCCACCTGAAGGGGACTGAAGCTTTCTTT	CASSHLKGTEAFF
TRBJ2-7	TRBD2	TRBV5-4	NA	TGTGCCAGCAGCTTTGGTGGGAGGGCCGTTATCGAGCAGTACTTC	CASSFGGRAVIEQYF
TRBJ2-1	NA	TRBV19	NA	TGTACCAGTAGTATGACGAGAGGGCCTAGGACCTACAATGAGCAGTTCTTC	CTSSMTRGPRTYNEQFF
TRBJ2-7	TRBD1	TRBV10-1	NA	TGCGCCAGCAGTGAGGGGACAGGGAGCTACGAGCAGTACTTC	CASSEGTGSYEQYF
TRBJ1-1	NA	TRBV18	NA	TGTGCCAGCTCACCACCTATCAGGCACACTGAAGCTTTCTTT	CASSPPIRHTEAFF
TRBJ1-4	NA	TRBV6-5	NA	TGTGCCAGCAGTCAGACGGGACTTGGTGAAAAACTGTTTTTT	CASSQTGLGEKLFF
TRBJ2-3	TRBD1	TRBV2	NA	TGTGCCAGCAACCTACAGGGGCCCTCAGATACGCAGTATTTT	CASNLQGPSDTQYF
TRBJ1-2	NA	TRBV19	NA	TGTGCCAGTAGTTACAGGGATAGGGATGGCTACACCTTC	CASSYRDRDGYTF
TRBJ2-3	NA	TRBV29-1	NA	TGCAGCGTTGAAGGAGGGGGATTCACAGATACGCAGTATTTT	CSVEGGGFTDTQYF
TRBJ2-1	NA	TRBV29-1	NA	TGCAGCGCTTATACTAGAGGGTACTACAATGAGCAGTTCTTC	CSAYTRGYYNEQFF
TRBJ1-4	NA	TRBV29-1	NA	TGCAGCGTTGGTCAGGGAAACGAAAAACTGTTTTTT	CSVGQGNEKLFF
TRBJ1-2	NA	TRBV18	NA	TGTGCCAGCTCACCACCGCGGGGACCCACTGGCTACACCTTC	CASSPPRGPTGYTF
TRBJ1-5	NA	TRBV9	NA	TGTGCCAGCAGCAATCAGGGGAACAATCAGCCCCAGCATTTT	CASSNQGNNQPQHF
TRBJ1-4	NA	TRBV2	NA	TGTGCCAGCAGTGAGGACAGCTACAATGAAAAACTGTTTTTT	CASSEDSYNEKLFF
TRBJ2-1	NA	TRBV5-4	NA	TGTGCCAGCAGCTTGGATTCAGGGGAGCAGTTCTTC	CASSLDSGEQFF
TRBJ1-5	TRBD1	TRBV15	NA	TGTGCCACCAAACAGGGGGATAGCAATCAGCCCCAGCATTTT	CATKQGDSNQPQHF
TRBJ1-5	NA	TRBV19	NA	TGTGCCAGTAGTATAGATCGGAGGGGAAATCAGCCCCAGCATTTT	CASSIDRRGNQPQHF
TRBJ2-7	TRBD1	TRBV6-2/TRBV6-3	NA	TGTGCCAGCAGCGATCCAGGGGGCTCCTACGAGCAGTACTTC	CASSDPGGSYEQYF
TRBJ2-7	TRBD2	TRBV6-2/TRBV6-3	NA	TGTGCCAGCAGTTACTCGATAGCGGGAGTTTACGAGCAGTACTTC	CASSYSIAGVYEQYF
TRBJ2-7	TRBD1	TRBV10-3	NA	TGTGCCATCAACGACAGGGGGACTTCCTACGAGCAGTACTTC	CAINDRGTSYEQYF
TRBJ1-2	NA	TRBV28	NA	TGTGCCAGCAGCCTGATGCGGTCAAACGGGGGCTACACCTTC	CASSLMRSNGGYTF
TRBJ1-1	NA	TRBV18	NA	TGTGCCAGCTCACCCTACAGGGATAGTGAAGCTTTCTTT	CASSPYRDSEAFF
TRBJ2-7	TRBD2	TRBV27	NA	TGTGCCAGCAGTTTATCAAGGACTAGCGGGTACTACGAGCAGTACTTC	CASSLSRTSGYYEQYF
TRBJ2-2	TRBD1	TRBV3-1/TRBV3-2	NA	TGTGCCAGCAGCCAAAGACAGGGGACGGACACCGGGGAGCTGTTTTTT	CASSQRQGTDTGELFF
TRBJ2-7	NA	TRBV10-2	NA	TGCGCCAGCAGTTTTCAAACCTACGAGCAGTACTTC	CASSFQTYEQYF
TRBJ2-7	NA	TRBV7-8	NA	TGTGCCAGCAGTTACCGGCGCCCTGAGGACGAGCAGTACTTC	CASSYRRPEDEQYF
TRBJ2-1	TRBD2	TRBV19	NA	TGTGCCAGCTACCCCCACTCCGGGGGGTTCTACAATGAGCAGTTCTTC	CASYPHSGGFYNEQFF
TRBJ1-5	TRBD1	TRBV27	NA	TGTGCCAGCAGTGGCGGGACAGGGGGGTATCAGCCCCAGCATTTT	CASSGGTGGYQPQHF
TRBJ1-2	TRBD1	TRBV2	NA	TGTGCCAGCAGTGGACAGGGCGGCTATGGCTACACCTTC	CASSGQGGYGYTF
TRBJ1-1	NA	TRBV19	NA	TGTGCCAGTACCCGGTGGGAGGCGGGAAACACTGAAGCTTTCTTT	CASTRWEAGNTEAFF
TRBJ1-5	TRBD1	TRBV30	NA	TGTGCCTGGAGTCAGACAGGGCGGCAGCCCCAGCATTTT	CAWSQTGRQPQHF
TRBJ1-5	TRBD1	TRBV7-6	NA	TGTGCCAGCAGCTTAGTGGCAGGGGGTCAGCCCCAGCATTTT	CASSLVAGGQPQHF
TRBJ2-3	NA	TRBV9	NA	TGTGCCAGCAGCGTAGAAGGACTTTCTCTCTCTAGCACAGATACGCAGTATTTT	CASSVEGLSLSSTDTQYF